This T cell receptor (beta chain) was obtained from a study of spatial heterogeneity in lung cancer (dated by TCRdb to 2018 to 2020). Notes on the research overall: Beta-chain transcripts were consistently detected in greater numbers than alpha-chain transcripts, which likely reflected higher beta-chain transcript abundance. In the raw uncorrected reads, each unique combination of TCR and UMI appeared more than ten times on average. In non-small cell lung cancer, the study quantitatively compared TCR alpha and beta repertoires across several tumor regions, matched nontumor lung, and blood. Nonsynonymous mutation counts, determined by whole-exome sequencing of tumor tissue, were related to features of the TCR repertoire. At surgery, some 220 tumor regions, roughly 63 matched nontumor lung samples and more than 55 PBMC samples were TCR-sequenced for both alpha and beta chains. General findings and caveats noted by the study authors: Confirming at a functional level the hypothesis that regional TCRs recognize regional mutations was considered to require additional single-cell paired TCR alpha and beta sequencing. Ubiquitous expanded tumor TCRs were found in blood more often at tumor resection than at routine follow-up.

Sequences MNHNS (CDR1) and SASEGT (CDR2) are obtained from the germline V gene. From the cysteine up to the phenylalanine, the CDR3 has a length of 17 residues. CDR3 DNA only is kept here, 51 bases in frame from base 1. The junction shows trimming of 2 bases on V and 5 bases on J, and the gene matches do not reach 7 bases of it. This clonotype was observed many times. What this receptor recognizes is not known. Base qualities are not at hand, and no much larger clone is one base apart. What this sample's time point label stands for: sample taken at primary tumor resection. Donors were some 70 patients with early-stage, untreated non-small cell lung cancer from the lung TRACERx cohort. For TCR sequencing, whole RNA was extracted from tumor and nontumor lung tissue, or from cryopreserved PBMC samples, and no cell sorting was done. Patients were selected for TCR sequencing only if sufficient RNA was available from at least two tumor regions.

Library preparation used 5' RACE. Sequencing relied on a NextSeq 500. In the TCR library protocol, a unique molecular identifier was attached to each TCR cDNA molecule so that PCR and sequencing errors could be corrected. Per the source publication's procedure: Decombinator tools were used for TCR identification, UMI-based error correction and CDR3 extraction. TCRs above a frequency of 2 per 1,000, corresponding to the top 1% of the tumor frequency distribution, were defined as expanded. Each repertoire was subsampled 100 times to 5,000 TCRs, after which Renyi diversity was computed with the R vegan package. CDR3 similarity networks were constructed using string-kernel similarity of amino acid triplets, with links drawn between CDR3s whose pairwise similarity was above 0.82. In-frame beta chains were kept once TCRdb had trimmed the public reads at Q25 with fastp and called clones with MiXCR. Here each entry gathers all rows of one CDR3 protein and keeps the most common genes and DNA. TCRdb, not the original authors, processed these V and J calls. Present in this sample are some 80,000 distinct CDR3 sequences, about 7.8% of which were seen just once. The top ten clonotypes cover almost 7% of the sample.

This TCR derives from a male donor with early-stage non-small cell lung cancer. The rearranged chain carries TRBV6-1 and TRBJ2-3, with 13 bases aligning to TRBD2. The specimen was PBMCs, collected at surgery. The CDR3 here reads CASSEFTSGRAQDTQYF. In nucleotides, the sequence is TGTGCCAGCAGTGAATTTACTAGCGGGAGGGCCCAAGATACGCAGTATTTT.